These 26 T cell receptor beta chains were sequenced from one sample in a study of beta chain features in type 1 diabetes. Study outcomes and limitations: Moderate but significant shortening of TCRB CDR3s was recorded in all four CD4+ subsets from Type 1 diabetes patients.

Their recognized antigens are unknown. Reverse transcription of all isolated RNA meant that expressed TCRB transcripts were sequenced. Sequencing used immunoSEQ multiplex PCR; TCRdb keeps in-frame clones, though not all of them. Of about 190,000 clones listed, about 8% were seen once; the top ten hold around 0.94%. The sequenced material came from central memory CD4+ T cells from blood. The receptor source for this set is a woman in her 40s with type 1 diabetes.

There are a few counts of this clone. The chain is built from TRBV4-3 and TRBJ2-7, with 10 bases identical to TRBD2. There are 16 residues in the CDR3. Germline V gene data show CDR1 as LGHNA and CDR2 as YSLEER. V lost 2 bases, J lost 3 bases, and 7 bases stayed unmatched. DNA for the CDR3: TGCGCCAGCAGCCAATCTTGGACTAGCGGCATCTACGAGCAGTACTTC. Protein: CASSQSWTSGIYEQYF.

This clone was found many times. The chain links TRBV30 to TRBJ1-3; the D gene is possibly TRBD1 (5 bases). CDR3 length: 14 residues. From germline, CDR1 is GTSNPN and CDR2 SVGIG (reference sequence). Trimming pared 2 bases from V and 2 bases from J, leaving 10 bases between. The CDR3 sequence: CAWSRDSPGNTIYF. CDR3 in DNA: TGTGCCTGGAGTCGGGACTCCCCTGGAAACACCATATATTTT.

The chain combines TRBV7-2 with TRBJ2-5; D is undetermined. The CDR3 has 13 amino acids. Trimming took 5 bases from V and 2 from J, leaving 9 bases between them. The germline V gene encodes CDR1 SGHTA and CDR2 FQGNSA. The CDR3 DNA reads TGTGCCAGCAGCCAAGTGAGGCAAGAGACCCAGTACTTC. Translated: CASSQVRQETQYF. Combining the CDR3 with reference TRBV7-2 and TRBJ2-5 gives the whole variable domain GAGVSQSPSNKVTEKGKDVELRCDPISGHTALYWYRQSLGQGLEFLIYFQGNSAPDKSGLPSDRFSAERTGGSVSTLTIQRTQQEDSAVYLCASSQVRQETQYFGPGTRLLVL.

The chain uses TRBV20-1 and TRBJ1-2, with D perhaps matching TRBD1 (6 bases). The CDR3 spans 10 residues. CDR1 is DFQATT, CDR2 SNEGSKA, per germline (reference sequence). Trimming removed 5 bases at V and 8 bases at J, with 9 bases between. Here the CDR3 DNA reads TGCAGTGCTCGGGACATAGGCTACACCTTC. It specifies CSARDIGYTF.

The CDR3 protein is CASSPGRQHQETQYF. The CDR3 DNA reads TGTGCCAGCAGCCCCGGTCGACAGCACCAAGAGACCCAGTACTTC. The chain has TRBV7-9 and TRBJ2-5; tentatively, D is TRBD1 (5 bases). CDR1 and CDR2 (germline): SEHNR, FQNEAQ (reference sequence). V lost 5 bases to trimming and J lost 0 bases, with 13 bases between them. This CDR3 is 15 amino acids long.

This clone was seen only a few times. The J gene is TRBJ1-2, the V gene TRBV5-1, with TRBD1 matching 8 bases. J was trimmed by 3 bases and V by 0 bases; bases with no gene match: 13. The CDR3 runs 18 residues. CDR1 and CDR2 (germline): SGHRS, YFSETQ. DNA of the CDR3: TGCGCCAGCAGCTTGGACAGGACAGGGACTCGCGTTTACTATGGCTACACCTTC. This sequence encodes CASSLDRTGTRVYYGYTF.

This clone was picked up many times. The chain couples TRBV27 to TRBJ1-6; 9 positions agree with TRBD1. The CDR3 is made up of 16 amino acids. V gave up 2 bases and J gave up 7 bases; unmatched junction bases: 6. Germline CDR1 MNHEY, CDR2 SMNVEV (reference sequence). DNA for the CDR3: TGTGCCAGCAGTTTAACGCCGGGACAGGGCAATTCACCCCTCCACTTT. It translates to CASSLTPGQGNSPLHF.

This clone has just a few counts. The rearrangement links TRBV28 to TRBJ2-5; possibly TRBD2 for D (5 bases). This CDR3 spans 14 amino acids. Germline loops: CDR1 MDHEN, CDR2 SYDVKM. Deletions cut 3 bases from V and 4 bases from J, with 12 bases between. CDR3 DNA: TGTGCCAGCAGTTTGCCCGAGGGATCAGAGACCCAGTACTTC. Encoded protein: CASSLPEGSETQYF.

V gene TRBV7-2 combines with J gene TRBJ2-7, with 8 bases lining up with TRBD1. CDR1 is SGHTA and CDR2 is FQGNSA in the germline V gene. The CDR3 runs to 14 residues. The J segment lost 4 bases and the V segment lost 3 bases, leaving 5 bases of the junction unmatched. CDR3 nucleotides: TGTGCCAGCAGCTTTTGGACAGGGAATTACGAGCAGTACTTC. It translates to CASSFWTGNYEQYF.

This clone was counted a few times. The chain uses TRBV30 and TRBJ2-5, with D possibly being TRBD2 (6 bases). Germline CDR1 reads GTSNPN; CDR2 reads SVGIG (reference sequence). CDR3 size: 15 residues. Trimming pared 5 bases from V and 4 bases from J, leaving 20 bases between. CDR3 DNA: TGTGCCTGGGGGTACCGCGGGAAGGTCGGAGAGACCCAGTACTTC. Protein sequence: CAWGYRGKVGETQYF.

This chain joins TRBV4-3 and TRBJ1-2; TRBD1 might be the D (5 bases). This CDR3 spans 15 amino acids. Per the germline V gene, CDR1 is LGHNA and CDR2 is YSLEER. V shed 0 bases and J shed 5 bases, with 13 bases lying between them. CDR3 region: CASSQEGRALYGYTF. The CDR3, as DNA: TGCGCCAGCAGCCAAGAAGGCAGGGCCCTTTATGGCTACACCTTC.

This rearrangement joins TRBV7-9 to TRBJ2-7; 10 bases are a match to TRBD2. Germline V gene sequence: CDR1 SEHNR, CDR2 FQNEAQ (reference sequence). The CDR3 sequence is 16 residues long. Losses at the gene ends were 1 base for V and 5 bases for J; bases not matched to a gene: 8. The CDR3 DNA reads TGTGCCAGCAGCTTAGGCATAGCGGGAGGTCAGGACGAGCAGTACTTC. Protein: CASSLGIAGGQDEQYF.

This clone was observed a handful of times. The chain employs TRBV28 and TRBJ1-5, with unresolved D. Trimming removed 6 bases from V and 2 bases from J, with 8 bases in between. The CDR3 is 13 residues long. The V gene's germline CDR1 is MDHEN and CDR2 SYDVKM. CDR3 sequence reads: CASRGDRNQPQHF. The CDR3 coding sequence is TGTGCCAGCAGGGGCGACCGCAATCAGCCCCAGCATTTT.

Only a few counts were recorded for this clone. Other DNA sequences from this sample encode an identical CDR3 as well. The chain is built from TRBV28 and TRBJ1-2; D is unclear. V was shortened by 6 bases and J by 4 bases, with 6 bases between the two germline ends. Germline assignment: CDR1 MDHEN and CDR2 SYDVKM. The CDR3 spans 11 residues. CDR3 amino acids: CASSSSYGYTF. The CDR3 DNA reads TGTGCCAGCAGCTCCAGCTATGGCTACACCTTC.

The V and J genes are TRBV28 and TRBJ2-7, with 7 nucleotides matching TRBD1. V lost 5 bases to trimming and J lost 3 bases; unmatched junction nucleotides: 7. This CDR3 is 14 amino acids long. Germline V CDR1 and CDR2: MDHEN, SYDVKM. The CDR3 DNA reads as TGTGCCAGCAGTACCCGACAGGGCAACTACGAGCAGTACTTC. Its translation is CASSTRQGNYEQYF.

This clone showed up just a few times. This CDR3 reads CASSSGATGPANTGELFF. The CDR3 DNA follows: TGCGCCAGCAGCTCCGGGGCCACAGGGCCCGCGAACACCGGGGAGCTGTTTTTT. The V call is TRBV5-1, the J call TRBJ2-2; D perhaps matches TRBD1 (6 bases). Germline loops: CDR1 SGHRS, CDR2 YFSETQ. The CDR3 covers 18 residues. Trimming stripped 3 bases from V and 0 bases from J, with 18 bases between. The variable domain in full, completed from reference TRBV5-1 and TRBJ2-2, reads KAGVTQTPRYLIKTRGQQVTLSCSPISGHRSVSWYQQTPGQGLQFLFEYFSETQRNKGNFPGRFSGRQFSNSRSEMNVSTLELGDSALYLCASSSGATGPANTGELFFGEGSRLTVL.

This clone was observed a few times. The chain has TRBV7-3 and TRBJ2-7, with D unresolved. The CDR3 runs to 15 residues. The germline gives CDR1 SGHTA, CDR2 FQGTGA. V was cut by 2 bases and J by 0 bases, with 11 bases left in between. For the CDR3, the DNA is TGTGCCAGCAGCTTAGCTAGGAGTAGCTCCTACGAGCAGTACTTC. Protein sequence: CASSLARSSSYEQYF.

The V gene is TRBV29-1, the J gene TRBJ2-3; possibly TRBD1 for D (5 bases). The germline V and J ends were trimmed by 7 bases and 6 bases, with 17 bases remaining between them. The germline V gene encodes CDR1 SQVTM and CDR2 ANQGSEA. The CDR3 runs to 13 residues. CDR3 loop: CSAELEGADTQYF. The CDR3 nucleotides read TGCAGCGCCGAGTTGGAAGGGGCCGATACGCAGTATTTT.

CDR3 nucleotide sequence: TGTGCCAGCTCACCATTCGGGACACCTGACACCGGGGAGCTGTTTTTT. Protein sequence: CASSPFGTPDTGELFF. The V gene is TRBV18, the J gene TRBJ2-2; possibly TRBD1 for D (6 bases). This CDR3 has 16 amino acids. CDR1 is KGHSH and CDR2 is LQKENI in the germline V gene. The V gene lost 2 bases and the J gene lost 3 bases, with 13 bases spanning the gap.

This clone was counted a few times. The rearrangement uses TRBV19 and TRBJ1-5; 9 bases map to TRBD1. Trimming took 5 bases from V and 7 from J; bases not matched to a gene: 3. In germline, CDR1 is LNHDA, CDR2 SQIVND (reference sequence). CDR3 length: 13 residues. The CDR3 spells CASSGTGNQPQHF. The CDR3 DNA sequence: TGTGCCAGTAGTGGGACAGGGAACCAGCCCCAGCATTTT.

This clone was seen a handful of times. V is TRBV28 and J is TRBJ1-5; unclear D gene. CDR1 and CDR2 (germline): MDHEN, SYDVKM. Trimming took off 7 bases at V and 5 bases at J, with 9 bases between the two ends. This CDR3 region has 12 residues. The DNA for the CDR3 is TGTGCCAGCAATGCGGAGGATCAGCCCCAGCATTTT. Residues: CASNAEDQPQHF.

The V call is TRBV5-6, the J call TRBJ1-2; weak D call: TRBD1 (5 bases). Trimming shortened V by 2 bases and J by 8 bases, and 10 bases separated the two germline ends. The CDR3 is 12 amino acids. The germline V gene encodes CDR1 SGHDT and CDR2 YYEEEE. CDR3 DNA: TGTGCCAGCAGCTTAACAGGATTAGGCTACACCTTC. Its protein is CASSLTGLGYTF.

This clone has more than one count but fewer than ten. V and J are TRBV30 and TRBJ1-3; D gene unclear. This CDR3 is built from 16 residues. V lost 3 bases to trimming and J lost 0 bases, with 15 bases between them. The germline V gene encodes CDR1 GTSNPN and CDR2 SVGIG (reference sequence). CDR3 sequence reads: CAWSPGLFYSGNTIYF. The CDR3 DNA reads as TGTGCCTGGAGCCCCGGACTCTTCTACTCTGGAAACACCATATATTTT.

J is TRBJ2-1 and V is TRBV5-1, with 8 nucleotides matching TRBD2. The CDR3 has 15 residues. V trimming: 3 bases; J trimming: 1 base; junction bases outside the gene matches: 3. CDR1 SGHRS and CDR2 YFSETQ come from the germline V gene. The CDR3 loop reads CASSSTSGSYNEQFF. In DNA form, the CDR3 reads TGCGCCAGCAGCTCCACTAGCGGTTCCTACAATGAGCAGTTCTTC.

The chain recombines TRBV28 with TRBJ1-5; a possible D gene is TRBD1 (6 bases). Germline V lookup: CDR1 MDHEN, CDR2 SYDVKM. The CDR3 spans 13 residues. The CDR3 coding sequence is TGTGGGACAGAGGGAAGCGGCAATCAGCCCCAGCATTTT. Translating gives CGTEGSGNQPQHF. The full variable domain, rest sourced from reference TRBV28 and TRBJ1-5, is DVKVTQSSRYLVKRTGEKVFLECVQDMDHENMFWYRQDPGLGLRLIYFSYDVKMKEKGDIPEGYSVSREKKERFSLILESASTNQTSMYLCGTEGSGNQPQHFGDGTRLSIL.

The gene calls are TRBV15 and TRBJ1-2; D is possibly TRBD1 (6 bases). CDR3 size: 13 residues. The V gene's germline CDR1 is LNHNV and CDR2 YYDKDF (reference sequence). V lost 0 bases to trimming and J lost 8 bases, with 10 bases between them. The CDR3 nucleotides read TGTGCCACCAGCAGAGACAGGGGCCGGGGCTACACCTTC. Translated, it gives CATSRDRGRGYTF.